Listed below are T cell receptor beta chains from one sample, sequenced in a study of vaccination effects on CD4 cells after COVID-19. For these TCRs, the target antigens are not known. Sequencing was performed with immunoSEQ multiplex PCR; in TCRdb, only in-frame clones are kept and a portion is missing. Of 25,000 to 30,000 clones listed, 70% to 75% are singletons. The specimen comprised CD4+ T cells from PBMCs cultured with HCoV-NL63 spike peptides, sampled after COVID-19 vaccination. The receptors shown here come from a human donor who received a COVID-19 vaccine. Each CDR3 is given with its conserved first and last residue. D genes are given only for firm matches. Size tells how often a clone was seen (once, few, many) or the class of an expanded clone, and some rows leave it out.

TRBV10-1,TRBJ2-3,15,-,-,TGCGCCAGCAGTGTAGGGGGGGGAGGCACAGATACGCAGTATTTT,CASSVGGGGTDTQYF
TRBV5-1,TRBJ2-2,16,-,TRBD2,TGCGCCAGCAGCCAAGCGGGAGCCGCGAACACCGGGGAGCTGTTTTTT,CASSQAGAANTGELFF
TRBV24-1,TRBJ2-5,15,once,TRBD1,TGTGCCACCAGTGACGGGACAGGGAGCCAAGAGACCCAGTACTTC,CATSDGTGSQETQYF
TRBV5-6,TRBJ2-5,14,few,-,TGTGCCAGCAGCTTGACGGGAATCCAAGAGACCCAGTACTTC,CASSLTGIQETQYF
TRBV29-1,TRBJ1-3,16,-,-,TGCAGCGTTGCCTACTGGGGGGAGAGCTCTGGAAACACCATATATTTT,CSVAYWGESSGNTIYF
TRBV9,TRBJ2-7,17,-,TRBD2,TGTGCCAGCAGCATCACTAGCGGGAGAGGCCTTTTGGACGAGCAGTACTTC,CASSITSGRGLLDEQYF
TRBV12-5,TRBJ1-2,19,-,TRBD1,TGTGCTAGTGGTTTGCTCGAATCTTGGCAGGGGGCGGCGGACTATGGCTACACCTTC,CASGLLESWQGAADYGYTF
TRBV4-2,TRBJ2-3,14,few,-,TGTGCCAGCAGCCAAGGTTCTAGCGAGGATACGCAGTATTTT,CASSQGSSEDTQYF
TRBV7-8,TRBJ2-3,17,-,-,TGTGCCAGCAGCCCCCAACCCCGACTAGAATCGAAAGATACGCAGTATTTT,CASSPQPRLESKDTQYF
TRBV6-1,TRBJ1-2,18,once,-,TGTGCCAGCAGGGAAACGCGGGCTCCGGACAGTTCTAACTATGGCTACACCTTC,CASRETRAPDSSNYGYTF
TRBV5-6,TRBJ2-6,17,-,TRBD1,TGTGCCAGCAGCTTGAGGGGGCGCGGGTCTGGGGCCAACGTCCTGACTTTC,CASSLRGRGSGANVLTF
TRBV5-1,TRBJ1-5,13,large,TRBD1,TGCGCCAGCAGCATGGGACAGAATCAGCCCCAGCATTTT,CASSMGQNQPQHF
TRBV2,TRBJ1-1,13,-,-,TGTGCCAGCAGTGAAGGACAGGAGTTTAGGGCTTTCTTT,CASSEGQEFRAFF
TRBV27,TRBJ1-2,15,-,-,TGTGCCAGCAGTTCCCCCGGACGGGGGAACTATGGCTACACCTTC,CASSSPGRGNYGYTF
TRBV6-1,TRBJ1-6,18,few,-,TGTGCCAGCAGTGACCCACCGGGACGATTTTCCTATAATTCACCCCTCCACTTT,CASSDPPGRFSYNSPLHF
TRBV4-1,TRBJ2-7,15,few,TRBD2,TGCGCCAGCAGCCAGTCGCTTAGCGGGAGATACGAGCAGTACTTC,CASSQSLSGRYEQYF
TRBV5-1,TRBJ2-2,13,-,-,TGCGCCAGCAGTTGGCGAGATGCCGGGGAGCTGTTTTTT,CASSWRDAGELFF
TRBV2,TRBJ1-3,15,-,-,TGTGCCAGCAGTGACAGGGGATCGGGCGGAAACACCATATATTTT,CASSDRGSGGNTIYF
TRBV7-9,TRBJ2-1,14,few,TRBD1,TGTGCCAGCACCGTAAGACAGGGGGCCACTGAGCAGTTCTTC,CASTVRQGATEQFF
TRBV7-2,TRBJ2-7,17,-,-,TGTGCCAGCAGCTTATATCGGGTCGGGCAGGGGTACTACGAGCAGTACTTC,CASSLYRVGQGYYEQYF
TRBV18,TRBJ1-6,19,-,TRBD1,TGTGCCAGCTCAGCGCCGATCGGGACAGGGGCCTTTTTGTGGTCACCCCTCCACTTT,CASSAPIGTGAFLWSPLHF
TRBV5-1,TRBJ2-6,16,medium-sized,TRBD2,TGCGCCAGCAGCCGTTCGGGGGGGCCTGGGGCCAACGTCCTGACTTTC,CASSRSGGPGANVLTF
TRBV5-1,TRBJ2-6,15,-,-,TGCGCCAGCAGCTTGGCGTACTCTGGGGCCAACGTCCTGACTTTC,CASSLAYSGANVLTF
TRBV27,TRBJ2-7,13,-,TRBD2,TGTGCCAACGGGGGGTCGCGGGTCTACGAGCAGTACTTC,CANGGSRVYEQYF
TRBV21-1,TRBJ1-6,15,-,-,TGTGCCAGCCAGACGACGGTACAGGTAAATTCACCCCTCCACTTT,CASQTTVQVNSPLHF
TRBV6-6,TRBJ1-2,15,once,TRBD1,TGTGCCAGCAGTTACCCAAACGGACAGGGGGAGGGCTACACCTTC,CASSYPNGQGEGYTF
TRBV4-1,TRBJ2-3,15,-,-,TGCGCCAGCAGCCAAGTTGGAGTACGCACAGATACGCAGTATTTT,CASSQVGVRTDTQYF
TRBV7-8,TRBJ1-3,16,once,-,TGTGCCAGCAGCTTAGAGAGGACAGAGATAGGAAACACCATATATTTT,CASSLERTEIGNTIYF
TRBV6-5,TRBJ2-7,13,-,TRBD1,TGTGCCAGCAGTCAACAGGGGATTTACGAGCAGTACTTC,CASSQQGIYEQYF
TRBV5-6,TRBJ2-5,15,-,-,TGTGCCAGCAGCTTAATCGGGGGAGTCGGTGGGACCCAGTACTTC,CASSLIGGVGGTQYF
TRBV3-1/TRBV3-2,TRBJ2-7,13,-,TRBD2,TGTGCCAGCAGACTAGCGGGAGGGTACGAGCAGTACTTC,CASRLAGGYEQYF
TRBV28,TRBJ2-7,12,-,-,TGTGCCAGCACAGATACGGGACGGCCAAGCTACTTC,CASTDTGRPSYF
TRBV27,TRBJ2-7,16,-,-,TGTGCCAGCAGTCAAACGGGCCAGGGGACCTCCTACGAGCAGTACTTC,CASSQTGQGTSYEQYF
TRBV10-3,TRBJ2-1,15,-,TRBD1,TGTGCCATCAGTGGCCCCGGACAGGGAGCATTGGAGCAGTTCTTC,CAISGPGQGALEQFF
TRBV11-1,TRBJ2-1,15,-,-,TGTGCCAGCAGCTTAGGGGGGCAGCGGTACAATGAGCAGTTCTTC,CASSLGGQRYNEQFF
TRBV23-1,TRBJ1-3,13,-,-,TGCGCCAGCAGTCAATCAAGGGGGAACACCATATATTTT,CASSQSRGNTIYF
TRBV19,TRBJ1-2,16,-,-,TGTGCCAGCCGCCCCAGCCGACGCCGAGGGGGTGATGGCTACACCTTC,CASRPSRRRGGDGYTF
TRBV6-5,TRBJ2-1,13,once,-,TGTGCCAGCAGTTACTCGGAGGGCCGTTCGGTAGTCTTC,CASSYSEGRSVVF
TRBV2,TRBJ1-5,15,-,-,TGTGCCAGCAGTGTAGAGGGGCATAGCAATCAGCCCCAGCATTTT,CASSVEGHSNQPQHF
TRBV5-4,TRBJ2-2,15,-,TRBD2,TGTGCCAGCAGCTCGGGCGGCGGGGGGGCCCGGGAGCTGTTTTTT,CASSSGGGGARELFF
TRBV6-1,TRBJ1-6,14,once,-,TGTGCCAGCAGTGAAACAGTACCAGGTTCACCCCTCCACTTT,CASSETVPGSPLHF
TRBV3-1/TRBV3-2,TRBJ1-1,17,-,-,TGTGCCAGCAGCCAAGGTGTTGCGGGGGTCATGAACACTGAAGCTTTCTTT,CASSQGVAGVMNTEAFF
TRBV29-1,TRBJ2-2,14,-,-,TGCAGCGTTCGCGCCGGACAGAACACCGGGGAGCTGTTTTTT,CSVRAGQNTGELFF
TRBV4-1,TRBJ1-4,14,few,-,TGCGCCAGCAGCCAAGCAGGGATCCATGAAAAACTGTTTTTT,CASSQAGIHEKLFF
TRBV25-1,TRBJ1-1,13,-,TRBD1,TGTGCCAGCAGTGCGACAGGGGGCACTGAAGCTTTCTTT,CASSATGGTEAFF
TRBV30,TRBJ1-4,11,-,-,TGTGCCTGGAGTGTAAATGAAAAACTGTTTTTT,CAWSVNEKLFF
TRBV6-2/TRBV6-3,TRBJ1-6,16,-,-,TGTGCCAGCAGTTACGCACTCAGGGGACGGGGGTCACCCCTCCACTTT,CASSYALRGRGSPLHF